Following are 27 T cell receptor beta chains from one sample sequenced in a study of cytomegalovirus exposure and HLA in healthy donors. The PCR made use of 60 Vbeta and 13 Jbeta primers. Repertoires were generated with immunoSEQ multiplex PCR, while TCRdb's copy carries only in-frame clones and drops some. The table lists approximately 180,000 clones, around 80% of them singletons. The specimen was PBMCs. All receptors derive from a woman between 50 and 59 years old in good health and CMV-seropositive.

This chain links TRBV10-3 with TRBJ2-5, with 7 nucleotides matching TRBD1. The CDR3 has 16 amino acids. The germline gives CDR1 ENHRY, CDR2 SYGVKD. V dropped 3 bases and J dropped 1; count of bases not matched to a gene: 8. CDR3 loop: CAISETGTVFQETQYF. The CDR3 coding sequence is TGTGCCATCAGTGAAACCGGGACAGTTTTCCAAGAGACCCAGTACTTC.

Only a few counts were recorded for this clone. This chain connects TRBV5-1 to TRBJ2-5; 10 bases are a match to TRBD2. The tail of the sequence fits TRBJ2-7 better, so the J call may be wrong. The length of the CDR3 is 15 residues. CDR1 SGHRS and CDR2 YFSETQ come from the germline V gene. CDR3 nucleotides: TGCGCCAGCAGCCCGAAGCGGGGGGGCCTCCACGAGCAGTACTTC. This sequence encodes CASSPKRGGLHEQYF.

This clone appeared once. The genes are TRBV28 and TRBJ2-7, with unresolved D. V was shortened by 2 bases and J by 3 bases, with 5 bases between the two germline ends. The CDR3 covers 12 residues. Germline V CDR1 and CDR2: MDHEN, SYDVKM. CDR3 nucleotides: TGTGCCAGCAGTTTAGTCGGCTACGAGCAGTACTTC. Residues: CASSLVGYEQYF.

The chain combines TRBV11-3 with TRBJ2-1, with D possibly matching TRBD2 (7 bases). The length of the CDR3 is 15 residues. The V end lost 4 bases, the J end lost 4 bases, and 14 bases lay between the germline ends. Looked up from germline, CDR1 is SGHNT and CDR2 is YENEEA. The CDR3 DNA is TGTGCCAGCAGCTCACGCGGGGGCGGATACAATGAGCAGTTCTTC. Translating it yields CASSSRGGGYNEQFF.

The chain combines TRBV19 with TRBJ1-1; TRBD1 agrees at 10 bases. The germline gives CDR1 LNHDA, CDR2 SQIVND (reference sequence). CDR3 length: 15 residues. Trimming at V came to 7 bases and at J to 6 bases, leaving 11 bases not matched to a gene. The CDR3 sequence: CASKDRGTLIAEAFF. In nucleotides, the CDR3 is TGTGCCAGTAAGGACAGGGGGACATTGATCGCTGAAGCTTTCTTT.

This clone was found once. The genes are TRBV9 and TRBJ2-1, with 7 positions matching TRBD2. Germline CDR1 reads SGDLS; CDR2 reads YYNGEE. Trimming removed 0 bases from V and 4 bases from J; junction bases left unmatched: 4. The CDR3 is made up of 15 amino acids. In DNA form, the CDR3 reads TGTGCCAGCAGCGTAGATCCTAGCGGTTACAATGAGCAGTTCTTC. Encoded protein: CASSVDPSGYNEQFF.

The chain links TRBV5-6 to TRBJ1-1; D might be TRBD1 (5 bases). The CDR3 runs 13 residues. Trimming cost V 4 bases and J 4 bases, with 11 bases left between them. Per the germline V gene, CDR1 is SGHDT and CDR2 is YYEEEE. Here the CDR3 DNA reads TGTGCCAGCAGCCCCCCCGGGGGCACTGAAGCTTTCTTT. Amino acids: CASSPPGGTEAFF.

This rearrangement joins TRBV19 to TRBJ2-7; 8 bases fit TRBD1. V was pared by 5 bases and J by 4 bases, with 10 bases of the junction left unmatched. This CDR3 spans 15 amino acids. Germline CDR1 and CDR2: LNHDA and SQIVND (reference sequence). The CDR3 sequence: CASSLIGQGTYEQYF. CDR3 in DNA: TGTGCCAGTAGTCTAATAGGACAGGGTACTTACGAGCAGTACTTC.

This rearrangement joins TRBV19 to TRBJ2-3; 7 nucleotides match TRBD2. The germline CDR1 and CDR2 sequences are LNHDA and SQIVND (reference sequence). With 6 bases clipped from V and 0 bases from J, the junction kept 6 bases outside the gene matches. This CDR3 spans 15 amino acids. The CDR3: CASRLGGGSTDTQYF. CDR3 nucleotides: TGTGCCAGTAGATTGGGGGGGGGAAGCACAGATACGCAGTATTTT. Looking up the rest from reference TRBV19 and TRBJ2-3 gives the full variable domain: DGGITQSPKYLFRKEGQNVTLSCEQNLNHDAMYWYRQDPGQGLRLIYYSQIVNDFQKGDIAEGYSVSREKKESFPLTVTSAQKNPTAFYLCASRLGGGSTDTQYFGPGTRLTVL.

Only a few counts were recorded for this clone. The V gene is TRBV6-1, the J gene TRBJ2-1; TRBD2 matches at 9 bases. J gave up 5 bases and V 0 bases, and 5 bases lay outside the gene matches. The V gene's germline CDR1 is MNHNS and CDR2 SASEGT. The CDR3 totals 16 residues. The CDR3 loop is CASSEAGRGGNNEQFF. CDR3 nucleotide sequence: TGTGCCAGCAGTGAAGCCGGGCGGGGGGGAAACAATGAGCAGTTCTTC.

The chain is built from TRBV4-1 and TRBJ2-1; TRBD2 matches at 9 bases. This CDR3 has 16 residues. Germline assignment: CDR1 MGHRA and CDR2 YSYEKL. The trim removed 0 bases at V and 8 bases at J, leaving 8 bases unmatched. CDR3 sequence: CASSQERRGGSYEQFF. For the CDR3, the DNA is TGCGCCAGCAGCCAAGAGAGGCGGGGGGGGAGTTATGAGCAGTTCTTC.

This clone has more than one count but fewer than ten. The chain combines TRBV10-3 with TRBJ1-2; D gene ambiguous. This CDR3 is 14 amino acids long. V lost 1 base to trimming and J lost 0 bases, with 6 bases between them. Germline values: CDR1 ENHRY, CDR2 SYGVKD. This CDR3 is CAISEFLANYGYTF. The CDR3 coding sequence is TGTGCCATCAGTGAGTTTCTAGCTAACTATGGCTACACCTTC.

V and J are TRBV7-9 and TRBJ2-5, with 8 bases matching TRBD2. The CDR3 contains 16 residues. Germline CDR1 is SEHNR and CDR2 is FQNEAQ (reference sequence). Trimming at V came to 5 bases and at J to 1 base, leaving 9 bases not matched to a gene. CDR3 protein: CASSIRVAGLQETQYF. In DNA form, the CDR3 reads TGTGCCAGCAGCATACGGGTAGCGGGGCTCCAAGAGACCCAGTACTTC. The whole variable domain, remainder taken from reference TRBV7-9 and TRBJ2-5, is DTGVSQNPRHKITKRGQNVTFRCDPISEHNRLYWYRQTLGQGPEFLTYFQNEAQLEKSRLLSDRFSAERPKGSFSTLEIQRTEQGDSAMYLCASSIRVAGLQETQYFGPGTRLLVL.

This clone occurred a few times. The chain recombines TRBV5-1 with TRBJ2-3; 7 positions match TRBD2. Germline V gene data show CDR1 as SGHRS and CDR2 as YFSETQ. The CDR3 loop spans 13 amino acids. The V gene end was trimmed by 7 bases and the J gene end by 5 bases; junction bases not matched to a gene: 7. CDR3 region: CASLGRGEDTQYF. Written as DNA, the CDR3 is TGCGCCAGCTTAGGGAGGGGAGAAGATACGCAGTATTTT.

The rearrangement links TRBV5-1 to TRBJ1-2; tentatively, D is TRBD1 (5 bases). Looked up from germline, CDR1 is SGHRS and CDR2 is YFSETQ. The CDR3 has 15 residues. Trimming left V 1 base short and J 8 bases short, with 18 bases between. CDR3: CASSLIGRAHHGYTF. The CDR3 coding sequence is TGCGCCAGCAGCTTGATAGGCAGGGCCCATCACGGCTACACCTTC.

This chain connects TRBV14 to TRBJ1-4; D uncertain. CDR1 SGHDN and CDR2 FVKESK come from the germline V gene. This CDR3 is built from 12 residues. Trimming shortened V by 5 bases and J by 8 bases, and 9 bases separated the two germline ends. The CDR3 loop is CASSVLSEKLFF. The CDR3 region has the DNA TGTGCCAGCAGCGTCCTGAGCGAAAAACTGTTTTTT.

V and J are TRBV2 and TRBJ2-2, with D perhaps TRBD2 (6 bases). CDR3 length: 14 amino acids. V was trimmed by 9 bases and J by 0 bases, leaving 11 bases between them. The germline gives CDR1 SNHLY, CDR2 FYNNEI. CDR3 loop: CARGRTPNTGELFF. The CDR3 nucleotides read TGTGCCAGGGGGAGGACTCCGAACACCGGGGAGCTGTTTTTT.

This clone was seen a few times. The chain's CDR3 is CASSPQTENYGYTF. The CDR3 coding sequence is TGTGCCAGCAGTCCTCAAACGGAGAACTATGGCTACACCTTC. The chain has TRBV27 and TRBJ1-2; D unclear. The germline V and J ends were trimmed by 5 bases and 2 bases, with 12 bases remaining between them. Germline V gene lookup returns CDR1 MNHEY and CDR2 SMNVEV (reference sequence). This CDR3 has 14 amino acids.

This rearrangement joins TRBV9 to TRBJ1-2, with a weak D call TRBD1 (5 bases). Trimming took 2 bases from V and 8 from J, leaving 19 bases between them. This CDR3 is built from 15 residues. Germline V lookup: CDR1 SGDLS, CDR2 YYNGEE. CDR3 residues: CASSVGGDSIEGYTF. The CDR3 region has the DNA TGTGCCAGCAGCGTGGGGGGGGACTCGATTGAGGGCTACACCTTC.

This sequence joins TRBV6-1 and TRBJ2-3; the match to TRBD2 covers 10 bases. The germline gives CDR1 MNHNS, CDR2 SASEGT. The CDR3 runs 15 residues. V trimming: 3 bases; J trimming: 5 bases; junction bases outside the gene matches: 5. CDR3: CASSDLAGEGDTQYF. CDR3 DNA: TGTGCCAGCAGTGATCTAGCGGGGGAGGGAGATACGCAGTATTTT.

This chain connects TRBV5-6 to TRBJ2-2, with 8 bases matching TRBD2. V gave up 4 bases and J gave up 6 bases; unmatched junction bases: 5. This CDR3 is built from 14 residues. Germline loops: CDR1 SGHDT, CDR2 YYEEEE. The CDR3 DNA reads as TGTGCCAGCAGCCGGGGGGGGGTCCCCGGGGAGCTGTTTTTT. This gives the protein CASSRGGVPGELFF. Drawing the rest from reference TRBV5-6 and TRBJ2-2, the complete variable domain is DAGVTQSPTHLIKTRGQQVTLRCSPKSGHDTVSWYQQALGQGPQFIFQYYEEEERQRGNFPDRFSGHQFPNYSSELNVNALLLGDSALYLCASSRGGVPGELFFGEGSRLTVL.

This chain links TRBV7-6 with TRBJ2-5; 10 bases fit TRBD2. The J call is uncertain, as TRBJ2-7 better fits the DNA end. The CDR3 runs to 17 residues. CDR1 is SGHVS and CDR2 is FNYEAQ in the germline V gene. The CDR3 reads CASSLASSGGTSYEQYF. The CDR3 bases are TGTGCCAGCAGCTTAGCTTCTAGCGGGGGAACTTCCTACGAGCAGTACTTC.

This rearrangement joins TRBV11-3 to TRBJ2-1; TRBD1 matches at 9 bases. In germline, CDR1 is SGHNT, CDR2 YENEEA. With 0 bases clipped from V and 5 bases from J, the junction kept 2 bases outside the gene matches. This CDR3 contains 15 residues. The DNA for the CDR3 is TGTGCCAGCAGCTTAGAGGGGACAGGGAACAATGAGCAGTTCTTC. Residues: CASSLEGTGNNEQFF.

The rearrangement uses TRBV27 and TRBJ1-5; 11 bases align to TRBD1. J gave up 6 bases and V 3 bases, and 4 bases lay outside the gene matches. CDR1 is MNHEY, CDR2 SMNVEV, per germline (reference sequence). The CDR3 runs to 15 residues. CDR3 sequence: CASSLGTGGSQPQHF. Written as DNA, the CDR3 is TGTGCCAGCAGTTTGGGGACAGGGGGAAGTCAGCCCCAGCATTTT.

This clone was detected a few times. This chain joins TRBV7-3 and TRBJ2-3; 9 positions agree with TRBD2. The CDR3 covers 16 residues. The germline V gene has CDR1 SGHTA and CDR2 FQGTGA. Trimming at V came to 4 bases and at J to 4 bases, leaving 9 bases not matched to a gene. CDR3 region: CASSSFASGVSDTQYF. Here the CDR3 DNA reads TGTGCCAGCAGCTCCTTTGCTAGCGGGGTTTCAGATACGCAGTATTTT.

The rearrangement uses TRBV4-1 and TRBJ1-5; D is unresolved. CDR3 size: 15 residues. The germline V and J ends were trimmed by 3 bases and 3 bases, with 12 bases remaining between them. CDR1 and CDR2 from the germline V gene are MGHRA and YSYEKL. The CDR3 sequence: CASSHGGTFNQPQHF. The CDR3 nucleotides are TGCGCCAGCAGCCACGGAGGCACATTCAATCAGCCCCAGCATTTT.

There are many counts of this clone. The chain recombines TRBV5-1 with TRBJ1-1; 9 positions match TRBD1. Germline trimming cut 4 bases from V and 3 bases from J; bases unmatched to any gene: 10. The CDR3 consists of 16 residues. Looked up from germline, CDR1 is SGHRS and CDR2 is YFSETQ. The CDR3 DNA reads TGCGCCAGCAGCCTCGGTACAGGGGGCGGGGACACTGAAGCTTTCTTT. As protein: CASSLGTGGGDTEAFF.